This T cell receptor (beta chain) was identified during a study of a mutant IDH1 vaccine in newly diagnosed glioma. Study-level points and caveats: Vaccination elicited immune responses in approximately 92% of patients.

Described time point: week 23, last vaccination. It was 300 ug of mutant IDH1 20-mer peptide that made up each vaccine dose, given with topical imiquimod. This clone has a single count. Its matching antigen is unknown. Here immunoSEQ multiplex PCR was the method, and the copy in TCRdb shows in-frame clones only, minus some. The sample comprises approximately 30,000 clones, roughly 85% of which are singletons, and approximately 17% rests with the top ten. Here the sequenced sample was PBMCs, taken from a glioma patient whose treatment included an IDH1 peptide vaccine. The TCR was taken from a woman younger than 45 with glioma.

The CDR3 sequence is CAISESGLNYGYTF. The CDR3 nucleotides are TGTGCCATCAGTGAGTCAGGCCTTAACTATGGCTACACCTTC. The chain uses TRBV10-3 and TRBJ1-2; D gene uncertain. The CDR3 covers 14 residues. Germline-derived CDR1 and CDR2 are ENHRY and SYGVKD. The V gene lost 0 bases and the J gene lost 1 base, with 6 bases spanning the gap.